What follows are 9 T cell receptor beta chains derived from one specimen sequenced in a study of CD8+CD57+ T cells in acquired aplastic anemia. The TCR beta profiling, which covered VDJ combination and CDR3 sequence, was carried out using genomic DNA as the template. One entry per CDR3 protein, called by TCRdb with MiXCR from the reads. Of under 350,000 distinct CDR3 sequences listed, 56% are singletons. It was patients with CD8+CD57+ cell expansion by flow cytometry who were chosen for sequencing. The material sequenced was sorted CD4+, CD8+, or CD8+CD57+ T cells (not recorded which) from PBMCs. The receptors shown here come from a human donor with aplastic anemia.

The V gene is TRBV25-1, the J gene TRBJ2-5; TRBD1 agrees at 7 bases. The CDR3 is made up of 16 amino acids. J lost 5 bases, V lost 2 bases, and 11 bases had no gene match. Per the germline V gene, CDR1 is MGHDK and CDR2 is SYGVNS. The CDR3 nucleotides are TGTGCCAGCAGTGAACCCAGGACAGGAGTGGGGGAGACCCAGTACTTC. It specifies CASSEPRTGVGETQYF.

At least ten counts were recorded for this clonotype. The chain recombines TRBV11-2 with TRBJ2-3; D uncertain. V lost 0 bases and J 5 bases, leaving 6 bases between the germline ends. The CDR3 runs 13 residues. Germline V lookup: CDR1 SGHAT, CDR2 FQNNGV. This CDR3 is CASSLDMVDTQYF. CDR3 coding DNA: TGTGCCAGCAGCTTAGATATGGTAGATACGCAGTATTTT.

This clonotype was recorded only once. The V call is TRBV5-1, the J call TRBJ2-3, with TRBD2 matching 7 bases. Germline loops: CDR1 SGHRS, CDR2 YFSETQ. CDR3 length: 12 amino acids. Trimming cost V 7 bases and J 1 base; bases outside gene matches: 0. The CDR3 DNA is TGCGCCAGCGGACTAGGCACAGATACGCAGTATTTT. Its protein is CASGLGTDTQYF. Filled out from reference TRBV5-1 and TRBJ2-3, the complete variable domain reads KAGVTQTPRYLIKTRGQQVTLSCSPISGHRSVSWYQQTPGQGLQFLFEYFSETQRNKGNFPGRFSGRQFSNSRSEMNVSTLELGDSALYLCASGLGTDTQYFGPGTRLTVL.

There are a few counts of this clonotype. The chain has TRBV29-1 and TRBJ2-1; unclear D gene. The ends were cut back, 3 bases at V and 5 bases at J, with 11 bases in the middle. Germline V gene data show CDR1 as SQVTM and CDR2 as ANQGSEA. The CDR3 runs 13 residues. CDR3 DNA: TGCAGCGTTGAGCCCCCCTCGAACAATGAGCAGTTCTTC. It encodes CSVEPPSNNEQFF.

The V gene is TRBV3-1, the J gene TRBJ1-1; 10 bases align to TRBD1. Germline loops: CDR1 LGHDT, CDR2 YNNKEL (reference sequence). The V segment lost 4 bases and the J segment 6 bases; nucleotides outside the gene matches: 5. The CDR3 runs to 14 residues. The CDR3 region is CASSRGQGVAEAFF. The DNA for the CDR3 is TGTGCCAGCAGCCGCGGACAGGGGGTGGCTGAAGCTTTCTTT.

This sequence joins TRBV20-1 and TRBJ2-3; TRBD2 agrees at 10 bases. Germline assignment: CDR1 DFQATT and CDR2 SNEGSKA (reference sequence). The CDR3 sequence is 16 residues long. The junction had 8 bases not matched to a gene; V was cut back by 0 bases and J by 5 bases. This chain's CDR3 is CSARDLSGGAGDTQYF. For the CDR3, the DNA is TGCAGTGCTAGAGATCTCAGCGGGGGGGCGGGAGATACGCAGTATTTT.

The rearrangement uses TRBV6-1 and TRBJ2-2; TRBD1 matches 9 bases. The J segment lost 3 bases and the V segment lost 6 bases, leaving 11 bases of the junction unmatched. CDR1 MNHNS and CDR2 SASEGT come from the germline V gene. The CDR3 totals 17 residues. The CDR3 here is CASRKTGGRVDTGELFF. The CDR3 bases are TGTGCCAGCAGGAAGACAGGGGGTCGGGTAGACACCGGGGAGCTGTTTTTT.

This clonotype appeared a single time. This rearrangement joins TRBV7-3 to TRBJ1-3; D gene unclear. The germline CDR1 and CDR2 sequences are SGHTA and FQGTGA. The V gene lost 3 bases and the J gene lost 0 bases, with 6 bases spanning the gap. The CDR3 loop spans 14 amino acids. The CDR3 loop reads CASSFLPSGNTIYF. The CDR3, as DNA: TGTGCCAGCAGCTTTCTGCCCTCTGGAAACACCATATATTTT.

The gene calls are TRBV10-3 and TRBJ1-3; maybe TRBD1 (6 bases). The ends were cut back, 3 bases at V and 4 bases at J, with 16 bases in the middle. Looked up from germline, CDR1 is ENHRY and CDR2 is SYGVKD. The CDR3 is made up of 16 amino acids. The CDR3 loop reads CAISEGTPGVGNTIYF. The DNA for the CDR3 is TGTGCCATCAGTGAAGGGACACCAGGAGTCGGAAACACCATATATTTT.